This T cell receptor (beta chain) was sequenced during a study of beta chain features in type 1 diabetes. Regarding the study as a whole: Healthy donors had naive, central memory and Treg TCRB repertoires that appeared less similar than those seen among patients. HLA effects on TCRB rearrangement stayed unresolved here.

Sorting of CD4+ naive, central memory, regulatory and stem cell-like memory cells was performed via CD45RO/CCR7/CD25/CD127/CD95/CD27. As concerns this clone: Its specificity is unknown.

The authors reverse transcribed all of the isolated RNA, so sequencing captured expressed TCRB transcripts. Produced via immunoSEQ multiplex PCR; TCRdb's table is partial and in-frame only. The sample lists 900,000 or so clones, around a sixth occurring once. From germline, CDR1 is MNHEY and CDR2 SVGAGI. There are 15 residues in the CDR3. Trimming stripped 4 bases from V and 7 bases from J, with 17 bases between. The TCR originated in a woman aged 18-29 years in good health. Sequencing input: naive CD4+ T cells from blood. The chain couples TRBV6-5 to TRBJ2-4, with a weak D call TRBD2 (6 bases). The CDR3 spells CASSSLATNLNIQYF. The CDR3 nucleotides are TGTGCCAGCAGTTCTCTAGCGACGAATCTGAACATTCAGTACTTC.